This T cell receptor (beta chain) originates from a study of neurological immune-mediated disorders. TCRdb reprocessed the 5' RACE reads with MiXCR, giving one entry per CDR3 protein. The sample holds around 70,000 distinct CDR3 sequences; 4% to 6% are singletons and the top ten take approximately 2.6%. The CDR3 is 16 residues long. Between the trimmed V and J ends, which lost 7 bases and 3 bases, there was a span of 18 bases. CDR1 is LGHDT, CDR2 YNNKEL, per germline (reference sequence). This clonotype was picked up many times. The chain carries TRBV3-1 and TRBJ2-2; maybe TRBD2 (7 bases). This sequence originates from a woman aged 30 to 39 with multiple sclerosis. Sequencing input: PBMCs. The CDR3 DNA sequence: TGTGCCAGCACCGGGGGAGGGGGGGAACACACCGGGGAGCTGTTTTTT. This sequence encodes CASTGGGGEHTGELFF.